The present TCR beta chain was sequenced within a study of human T cells and chemical hapten exposure (dated by TCRdb to 2020 to 2023). Looking at the study overall: For sensitization, 2% DPC in acetone was applied to a roughly 2 cm by roughly 2 cm area of upper inner arm skin. Libraries were pooled for sequencing, and variation in per-sample TCR yields was attributed mainly to small differences in library volumes within the pool. Throughout the study period of 20 to 25 weeks, patients also received therapeutic DPC doses to the scalp every week. Most of the patients in the cohort were female, and the cohort covered alopecia areata with under or over 50% scalp involvement, alopecia totalis and alopecia universalis. Patch testing on the upper back used Finn chambers containing 0.01% DPC, with scoring done after 6 days according to International Contact Dermatitis Research Group standards. For TCR sequencing, blood came from some 31 alopecia patients at anywhere from one to four time points (pre-sensitization, 2, 6 and 24 weeks). Patient blood was sampled pre-sensitization (week 0) and at 2, 6 and about 24 weeks after DPC sensitization. Peripheral blood TCR repertoire changes were tracked in vivo in alopecia patients during primary and secondary sensitization to the hapten diphenylcyclopropenone (DPC).

About this clonotype itself: Which antigen it targets is not known. No base qualities exist here, and no much larger clone lies one base off it.

CDR1 and CDR2 were assigned from the germline V gene as SGHTA and FQGNSA. Germline trimming amounts to 3 bases on V and 6 bases on J, with 10 as the count of junction bases outside the gene matches. From the cysteine up to the phenylalanine, the CDR3 has a length of 16 residues. Only CDR3 DNA remains: 48 bases, in frame from the first base. Libraries were constructed by RACE. Instrument on record: NextSeq 500. During library preparation, unique molecular identifiers were attached to individual cDNA molecules so that TCRs could be counted in a quantitative, reproducible way. Each blood RNA sample was used to sequence both TCR alpha and TCR beta chains. Per the source publication's procedure: The median number of TCRs per sample was approximately 98,000, ranging from roughly 20,000 to 690,600. The Decombinator software suite was used to annotate the V, J and CDR3 of the TCR reads. Every sample was subsampled to the same number of TCRs (28,000) for the PS versus PT1 abundance plots. Expanded TCRs were defined as absent before sensitization and observed at least eight times at the 2-week time point. In TCRdb, the public reads were trimmed at Q25 with fastp and aligned with MiXCR, with productive beta chains retained. All rows with the same CDR3 protein become a single entry with the most common DNA and genes. These V and J calls rely on TCRdb rather than the paper's analysis. Within this sample are 85,000 to 95,000 distinct CDR3 sequences, with approximately 10% of them counted one time only. Together, the top ten hold under 2.5% of the sample.

The paper's findings and limits, for the study overall: DPC sensitization did not change the number of TCRs with a frequency above 1 in 1000, and there was no evidence of changes in global repertoire structure. The number of PT1 expanded TCRs positively correlated with patch test score, significant at thresholds 8, 16 and 32 but not 4. Significantly more large CDR3 similarity clusters were formed by expanded TCRs than by pre-sensitization or healthy control sets, consistent with antigen-driven responses. Because all patients had alopecia, a presumed autoimmune disease, the immune response of the patients might differ from that of healthy individuals. Repeated subsampling changed both the strength of the expansion versus patch-test correlation and the threshold at which the correlation became significant.

What the time point label conveys for this sample: patch test 2, 6 weeks after DPC sensitization. The treatment or condition label of this sample denotes: therapeutic diphenylcyclopropenone sensitization with weekly scalp DPC. Blood at each patch-test visit was drawn before the patch test was applied. Patients were considered eligible if aged 18 to 70, diagnosed with alopecia and deemed suitable for DPC therapy, and patients were excluded if pregnant. Total RNA was extracted from unfractionated whole blood collected in Tempus Blood RNA tubes. Sequenced here: whole blood, sampled in connection with sensitization to the hapten diphenylcyclopropenone (DPC). This clonotype originated in a man aged 40-50 years with alopecia areata. Some clones in this sample may be carry-over from other donors' samples. The chain uses TRBV7-2 and TRBJ2-2; 7 central nucleotides agree with TRBD2. The bases read TGTGCCAGCAGCTTGACCGCAGGGACTAAAGCCGGGGAGCTGTTTTTT. Its product reads: CASSLTAGTKAGELFF.